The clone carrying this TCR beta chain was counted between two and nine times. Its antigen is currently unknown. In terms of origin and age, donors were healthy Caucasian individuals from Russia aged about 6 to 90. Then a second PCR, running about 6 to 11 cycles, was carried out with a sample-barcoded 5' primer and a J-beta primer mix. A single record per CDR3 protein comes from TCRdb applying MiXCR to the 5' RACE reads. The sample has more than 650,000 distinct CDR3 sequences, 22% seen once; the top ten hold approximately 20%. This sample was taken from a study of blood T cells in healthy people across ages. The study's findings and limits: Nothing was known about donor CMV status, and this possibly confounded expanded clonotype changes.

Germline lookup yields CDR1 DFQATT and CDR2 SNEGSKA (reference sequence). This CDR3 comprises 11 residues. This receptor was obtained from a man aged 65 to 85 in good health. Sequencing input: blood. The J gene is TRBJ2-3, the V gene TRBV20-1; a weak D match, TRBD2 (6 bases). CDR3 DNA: TGCAGCTCGGGGGACACAGATACGCAGTATTTT. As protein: CSSGDTDTQYF.